One and the same sample provided the 10 T cell receptor beta chains below, sequenced in a study of regulatory T cells in long-lasting Graves disease. The authors built TCR beta libraries using iRepertoire HTBI primers and Arm-PCR of CDR3 regions. TCRdb itself ran the multiplex PCR reads through MiXCR, one entry per CDR3 protein. The repertoire consists of 200,000 to 250,000 distinct CDR3 sequences, with roughly 21% occurring once and the leading ten covering roughly 13%. Time point: newly diagnosed GD, antithyroid drugs for less than 3 months. The TCR library was prepared using RNA isolated from PBMCs. This specimen consisted of peripheral blood mononuclear cells (PBMCs), obtained at new diagnosis, from a patient treated with antithyroid drugs. The receptor set was obtained from a female donor with Graves disease.

V usage is TRBV2 and J usage is TRBJ2-3; perhaps TRBD2 as D (6 bases). Per germline, CDR1 SNHLY and CDR2 FYNNEI. The CDR3 spans 15 residues. The V and J ends lost 5 bases and 3 bases respectively, with 15 bases between them. Here the CDR3 reads CASSNRDGGTDTQYF. CDR3 DNA: TGTGCCAGCAGTAACCGGGACGGAGGGACAGATACGCAGTATTTT.

CDR3 DNA sequence: TGCGCCAGCAGCACCTCCACAGAGAACACTGAAGCTTTCTTT. The encoded protein is CASSTSTENTEAFF. The V and J genes are TRBV5-1 and TRBJ1-1, with D hard to call. Germline-derived CDR1 and CDR2 are SGHRS and YFSETQ. Trimming cost V 4 bases and J 1 base, with 11 bases left between them. This CDR3 comprises 14 residues.

Many counts were recorded for this clonotype. The chain recombines TRBV3-1 with TRBJ2-7, with D hard to call. Germline CDR1 LGHDT, CDR2 YNNKEL (reference sequence). With 1 base removed from V and 0 bases from J, the gap between germline ends came to 4 bases. CDR3 length: 13 amino acids. The CDR3 region is CASSQGSSYEQYF. The CDR3 nucleotides are TGTGCCAGCAGCCAAGGTAGCTCCTACGAGCAGTACTTC.

Ten or more counts support this clonotype. The chain recombines TRBV15 with TRBJ2-7; 8 nucleotides line up with TRBD1. V lost 1 base, J lost 1 base, and 6 bases stayed unmatched. The CDR3 spans 16 residues. Germline V gene sequence: CDR1 LNHNV, CDR2 YYDKDF (reference sequence). CDR3 nucleotide sequence: TGTGCCACCAGCAGAGTATCAGGACAGGGTTCCTACGAGCAGTACTTC. This sequence encodes CATSRVSGQGSYEQYF.

The rearrangement uses TRBV20-1 and TRBJ1-1; D remains ambiguous. Germline CDR1 and CDR2: DFQATT and SNEGSKA (reference sequence). Trimming took off 4 bases at V and 1 base at J, with 4 bases between the two ends. This CDR3 is 11 amino acids long. Here the CDR3 DNA reads TGCAGTGCTACTCGGAACACTGAAGCTTTCTTT. Translating gives CSATRNTEAFF.

There are many counts of this clonotype. CDR3 residues: CASRNYFTDTQYF. The CDR3, as DNA: TGCGCCAGCAGAAACTACTTCACAGATACGCAGTATTTT. The chain combines TRBV5-1 with TRBJ2-3; D remains ambiguous. The V gene's germline CDR1 is SGHRS and CDR2 YFSETQ. This CDR3 has 13 amino acids. Trimming shortened V by 5 bases and J by 2 bases, and 9 bases separated the two germline ends.

This clonotype was observed at least ten times. J is TRBJ2-5 and V is TRBV20-1, with no clear D. CDR1 DFQATT and CDR2 SNEGSKA come from the germline V gene (reference sequence). The V and J ends lost 1 base and 2 bases respectively, with 8 bases between them. This CDR3 contains 13 residues. The CDR3 DNA follows: TGCAGTGCTAGAGGGATAAATCAAGAGACCCAGTACTTC. It is translated as CSARGINQETQYF.

This clonotype was recorded at least ten times. In DNA form, the CDR3 reads TGTGCCATCAGTCGGACCCAGGGAGACACCGGGGAGCTGTTTTTT. This codes for CAISRTQGDTGELFF. The chain has TRBV10-3 and TRBJ2-2, with D perhaps given as TRBD1 or TRBD2 (5 bases each). The germline CDR1 and CDR2 sequences are ENHRY and SYGVKD. The CDR3 totals 15 residues. With 5 bases removed from V and 3 bases from J, the gap between germline ends came to 13 bases.

This clonotype was seen repeatedly, ten times or more. The J gene is TRBJ2-7, the V gene TRBV4-1, with D maybe TRBD2 (6 bases). The CDR3 is made up of 15 amino acids. Trimming removed 0 bases from V and 4 bases from J, with 13 bases in between. Germline CDR1 reads MGHRA; CDR2 reads YSYEKL. The CDR3 reads CASSQDSGAVYEQYF. DNA for the CDR3: TGCGCCAGCAGCCAAGACTCGGGAGCAGTTTACGAGCAGTACTTC.

In its sample, this clonotype was seen many times. This sequence joins TRBV28 and TRBJ1-6; 7 nucleotides align to TRBD1. The CDR3 length is 13 residues. The germline V gene has CDR1 MDHEN and CDR2 SYDVKM. V was clipped by 5 bases and J by 9 bases; unmatched bases: 4. CDR3 region: CASSADRSSPLHF. The DNA for the CDR3 is TGTGCCAGCAGTGCGGACAGGAGTTCACCCCTCCACTTT.